The rows below give T cell receptor beta chains drawn from one sample of a study of radiotherapy plus CTLA-4 blockade in lung cancer. Libraries were prepared by immunoSEQ multiplex PCR; TCRdb keeps only in-frame clonotypes and omits some of them. The sample consists of roughly 45,000 clones, around 63% of them appearing once. This specimen consisted of peripheral blood, obtained from a patient treated with radiotherapy plus ipilimumab. The receptors originated from a human donor with non-small cell lung cancer who had a partial response to radiotherapy plus ipilimumab. Each CDR3 is given without its conserved first and last residue.

v_gene,len,j_gene,CDR3aa
TRBV11-1,15,TRBJ2-1,ASSLLHAGSSYNEQF
TRBV6-1,12,TRBJ1-1,ASRARQKNTEAF
TRBV11-2,10,TRBJ1-1,ASSLWQGAAF
TRBV7-9,10,TRBJ1-1,ASSLNVGGAF
TRBV7-3,12,TRBJ2-7,ASSLDGGSREQY
TRBV15,13,TRBJ1-2,ATSRDPGTGYGYT
TRBV4-3,13,TRBJ1-4,ASSQAFAWGGKLF
TRBV29-1,11,TRBJ2-1,SVAGGSYNEQF
TRBV5-8,12,TRBJ2-1,ASSLGLAGNEQF
TRBV7-9,12,TRBJ1-5,ASSQGTLDQPQH
TRBV7-7,13,TRBJ2-1,ASSLGTGPYNEQF
TRBV2,14,TRBJ2-5,ASRRGRGAYQETQY
TRBV27,12,TRBJ1-2,ASLTTRDRAGYT
TRBV5-1,13,TRBJ2-2,ASSSGTPNTGELF
TRBV15,12,TRBJ2-3,ATSRQGAADTQY
TRBV19,12,TRBJ2-2,VSSIGQSTGELF
TRBV5-1,17,TRBJ2-7,ASSLGDGTSGRKPYEQY
TRBV11-3,11,TRBJ1-1,ASSSGQSTEAF
TRBV18,14,TRBJ2-2,ASSRRVVKNTGELF
TRBV7-9,14,TRBJ2-3,ASSPRGFTATDTQY
TRBV19,12,-,ASSSLRSSYEQY
TRBV19,15,TRBJ1-4,ASIGDRGRGGYEKLF
TRBV23-1,12,TRBJ2-1,ASSQATVYNEQF
TRBV4-1,11,TRBJ2-5,ASSPPSGETQY
TRBV9,11,TRBJ2-7,ASSLEPTYEQY
TRBV2,13,TRBJ2-2,ASSTPRVSKEELF
TRBV30,12,TRBJ2-5,AWTRGSGQETQY
TRBV2,16,TRBJ2-3,ASSDWRGAALGTDTQY
TRBV7-9,15,TRBJ2-6,ASSLGTGISGANVLT
TRBV27,16,TRBJ2-7,ASSLAPLGQGVAYEQY
TRBV5-6,13,TRBJ1-2,ASSLVARDSYGYT
TRBV5-1,11,TRBJ2-5,ASSLRGQETQY
TRBV5-8,12,TRBJ1-2,ASSFPYEFYGYT
TRBV7-2,14,TRBJ2-5,ASSLAPAGELWTQY